The 32 T cell receptor beta chains below were found in one sample sequenced in a study of CD8+ T cells in alopecia areata. Extracted RNA was reverse transcribed into cDNA, the sequencing template. Clones were read by immunoSEQ multiplex PCR, and TCRdb kept only the in-frame ones, dropping some. This table has fewer than 200,000 clones, over 50% appearing once. The sample here was CD4+ T cells sorted from blood, taken at week 0. These receptors were collected from a human donor with alopecia areata.

This clone was seen a few times. The chain has TRBV2 and TRBJ2-5; D uncertain. Trimming left V 6 bases short and J 0 bases short, with 2 bases between. The CDR3 runs 11 residues. Germline CDR1 and CDR2: SNHLY and FYNNEI. CDR3 protein: CASRYQETQYF. For the CDR3, the DNA is TGTGCCAGCAGGTACCAAGAGACCCAGTACTTC. Complete variable domain (other parts from reference TRBV2 and TRBJ2-5): EPEVTQTPSHQVTQMGQEVILRCVPISNHLYFYWYRQILGQKVEFLVSFYNNEISEKSEIFDDQFSVERPDGSNFTLKIRSTKLEDSAMYFCASRYQETQYFGPGTRLLVL.

In its sample, this clone was seen a few times. The V and J genes are TRBV29-1 and TRBJ2-1; TRBD1 matches at 8 bases. Germline V gene data show CDR1 as SQVTM and CDR2 as ANQGSEA. The CDR3 loop spans 15 amino acids. The trim removed 6 bases at V and 0 bases at J, leaving 7 bases unmatched. CDR3 coding DNA: TGCAGCGTCGAGACAGGGGCTTACTCCTACAATGAGCAGTTCTTC. Translating it yields CSVETGAYSYNEQFF.

V is TRBV29-1 and J is TRBJ1-2; a possible D gene is TRBD1 (5 bases). The CDR3 contains 13 residues. The V gene lost 6 bases and the J gene lost 3 bases, with 14 bases spanning the gap. Germline V gene lookup returns CDR1 SQVTM and CDR2 ANQGSEA. For the CDR3, the DNA is TGCAGCGTGTGGGGGTTGGGGTACTATGGCTACACCTTC. Its translation is CSVWGLGYYGYTF.

This clone was found once. The chain couples TRBV2 to TRBJ2-6; D unresolved. Germline lookup yields CDR1 SNHLY and CDR2 FYNNEI. Trimming left V 8 bases short and J 0 bases short, with 8 bases between. The CDR3 totals 14 residues. The CDR3 DNA sequence: TGTGCCAGCTCGCTCAACTCTGGGGCCAACGTCCTGACTTTC. Protein sequence: CASSLNSGANVLTF.

The gene calls are TRBV2 and TRBJ1-6; a possible D gene is TRBD1 (5 bases). CDR3 length equals 14 residues. Germline V gene sequence: CDR1 SNHLY, CDR2 FYNNEI. Trimming stripped 5 bases from V and 3 bases from J, with 8 bases between. In DNA, the CDR3 is TGTGCCAGCAGTAGAACAGGCTATAATTCACCCCTCCACTTT. Encoded protein: CASSRTGYNSPLHF.

This sequence joins TRBV30 and TRBJ2-3; no definite D call. Trimming took 2 bases from V and 5 from J, leaving 5 bases between them. Germline assignment: CDR1 GTSNPN and CDR2 SVGIG (reference sequence). CDR3 length: 11 residues. Here the CDR3 DNA reads TGTGCCTGGAGTCTTTTAGATACGCAGTATTTT. It yields the protein CAWSLLDTQYF.

This clone showed up just a few times. The chain carries TRBV7-9 and TRBJ2-7; possibly TRBD1 for D (5 bases). Trimming took off 3 bases at V and 10 bases at J, with 16 bases between the two ends. The CDR3 length is 13 residues. The germline V gene has CDR1 SEHNR and CDR2 FQNEAQ (reference sequence). The CDR3 DNA sequence: TGTGCCAGCAGCTTGGATCATCTTGGGGCCCAGTACTTC. The encoded protein is CASSLDHLGAQYF.

The CDR3 sequence is CASRVDRGKNGYTF. The CDR3 DNA follows: TGCGCCAGCAGGGTGGACAGGGGGAAAAATGGCTACACCTTC. This chain uses TRBV5-1 with TRBJ1-2; 10 bases align to TRBD1. CDR3 length equals 14 residues. CDR1 and CDR2 from the germline V gene are SGHRS and YFSETQ. V was clipped by 5 bases and J by 6 bases; unmatched bases: 7.

The rearrangement links TRBV29-1 to TRBJ2-7; 7 bases match TRBD1. The CDR3 totals 12 residues. V was clipped by 4 bases and J by 5 bases; unmatched bases: 5. Germline CDR1 SQVTM, CDR2 ANQGSEA. CDR3 in amino acids: CSVADRVHEQYF. The CDR3 DNA sequence: TGCAGCGTTGCCGACAGGGTCCACGAGCAGTACTTC.

The CDR3 spells CASSPGLSRQYF. In nucleotides, the CDR3 is TGTGCCAGCAGCCCCGGGTTGTCTCGGCAGTATTTT. The chain carries TRBV7-2 and TRBJ2-3; no definite D call. Germline CDR1 and CDR2: SGHTA and FQGNSA. The CDR3 spans 12 residues. Trimming pared 5 bases from V and 11 bases from J, leaving 14 bases between.

This clone has only a few counts. J is TRBJ2-6 and V is TRBV7-9; 7 bases agree with TRBD1. The CDR3 totals 15 residues. Trimming at V came to 10 bases and at J to 3 bases, leaving 9 bases not matched to a gene. Germline CDR1 reads SEHNR; CDR2 reads FQNEAQ (reference sequence). CDR3 protein: CATHRGMGGANVLTF. CDR3 DNA: TGTGCCACCCACAGGGGAATGGGTGGGGCCAACGTCCTGACTTTC.

The V and J genes are TRBV29-1 and TRBJ2-3; possibly TRBD2 for D (5 bases). The length of the CDR3 is 14 residues. Germline CDR1 and CDR2: SQVTM and ANQGSEA. Between the trimmed V and J ends, which lost 4 bases and 4 bases, there was a span of 15 bases. The CDR3 DNA is TGCAGCGTTGGGTTAGGCCTAGCCTCAGATACGCAGTATTTT. It specifies CSVGLGLASDTQYF.

This clone was counted a few times. The chain combines TRBV11-2 with TRBJ2-1; TRBD2 matches 9 bases. The CDR3 is 15 amino acids. Germline values: CDR1 SGHAT, CDR2 FQNNGV. Losses at the gene ends were 5 bases for V and 2 bases for J; bases not matched to a gene: 4. For the CDR3, the DNA is TGTGCCAGCAGCCCCCGCGGGGGGGCCTACAATGAGCAGTTCTTC. It is translated as CASSPRGGAYNEQFF.

The V call is TRBV18, the J call TRBJ2-7; possible D gene TRBD1, 5 bases. The CDR3 loop spans 14 amino acids. Germline loops: CDR1 KGHSH, CDR2 LQKENI. V was pared by 3 bases and J by 4 bases, with 13 bases between. The CDR3 DNA sequence: TGTGCCAGCTCACCGGCAAGGACACAGTACGAGCAGTACTTC. This codes for CASSPARTQYEQYF.

CDR3 nucleotide sequence: TGCGCCAGCAATCGAAACAGGGTCTACGAGCAGTACTTC. Amino acids: CASNRNRVYEQYF. The chain carries TRBV23-1 and TRBJ2-7; D might be TRBD1 (6 bases). TRBV23-1 is identified as an open reading frame with a role that is uncertain. V gave up 7 bases and J gave up 3 bases, with 13 bases separating them. The CDR3 is made up of 13 amino acids.

The V and J genes are TRBV6-5 and TRBJ2-1, with 10 bases lining up with TRBD1. The V gene end was trimmed by 8 bases and the J gene end by 9 bases; junction bases not matched to a gene: 7. Germline V gene sequence: CDR1 MNHEY, CDR2 SVGAGI. The CDR3 totals 13 residues. The CDR3 here is CASRDRGRVEQFF. The CDR3 DNA follows: TGTGCCAGCCGAGACAGGGGGCGAGTTGAGCAGTTCTTC.

DNA of the CDR3: TGTGCCAGCAGCTTTTCGGGAGCTAGCACAGATACGCAGTATTTT. Amino acid sequence: CASSFSGASTDTQYF. This chain uses TRBV7-9 with TRBJ2-3, with D perhaps matching TRBD2 (6 bases). The V end was cut by 3 bases, the J end by 0 bases, with 10 bases between. The CDR3 totals 15 residues. Germline V gene sequence: CDR1 SEHNR, CDR2 FQNEAQ (reference sequence).

This clone was observed a handful of times. The chain uses TRBV10-3 and TRBJ2-7; D remains unclear. The CDR3 totals 14 residues. V lost 6 bases, J lost 1 base, and 13 bases lay in between. Germline values: CDR1 ENHRY, CDR2 SYGVKD. The CDR3 loop reads CAISQKRESYEQYF. The CDR3 nucleotides read TGTGCCATCAGCCAGAAAAGAGAGTCCTACGAGCAGTACTTC.

This clone has more than one count but fewer than ten. The J gene is TRBJ2-3, the V gene TRBV4-1, with D perhaps being TRBD1 or TRBD2 (5 bases each). V lost 3 bases and J 8 bases, leaving 18 bases between the germline ends. CDR3 length equals 15 residues. Germline loops: CDR1 MGHRA, CDR2 YSYEKL. The CDR3 nucleotides read TGCGCCAGCAGCCAGCCGTCGATGGGGGTCTTTACGCAGTATTTT. As protein: CASSQPSMGVFTQYF.

The rearrangement joins TRBV10-2 to TRBJ1-6; 7 nucleotides align to TRBD1. The V segment lost 6 bases and the J segment 5 bases; nucleotides outside the gene matches: 13. From germline, CDR1 is WSHSY and CDR2 SAAADI. The CDR3 sequence is 17 residues long. CDR3 protein: CASSEGADPGDNSPLHF. CDR3 coding DNA: TGCGCCAGCAGCGAGGGGGCAGACCCTGGTGATAATTCACCCCTCCACTTT.

DNA of the CDR3: TGCGCCAGCAGCTTCCAGGGCCCTAATGAAAAACTGTTTTTT. Protein sequence: CASSFQGPNEKLFF. The chain recombines TRBV5-1 with TRBJ1-4; a weak D match, TRBD1 (5 bases). Trimming removed 2 bases at V and 3 bases at J, with 8 bases between. The CDR3 runs to 14 residues. The V gene's germline CDR1 is SGHRS and CDR2 YFSETQ.

The V gene is TRBV2, the J gene TRBJ2-2, with D hard to call. Trimming stripped 7 bases from V and 0 bases from J, with 9 bases between. Germline CDR1 SNHLY, CDR2 FYNNEI. The CDR3 loop spans 14 amino acids. CDR3 in amino acids: CASKASTNTGELFF. In DNA, the CDR3 is TGTGCCAGCAAGGCCTCGACGAACACCGGGGAGCTGTTTTTT. Drawing the rest from reference TRBV2 and TRBJ2-2, the complete variable domain is EPEVTQTPSHQVTQMGQEVILRCVPISNHLYFYWYRQILGQKVEFLVSFYNNEISEKSEIFDDQFSVERPDGSNFTLKIRSTKLEDSAMYFCASKASTNTGELFFGEGSRLTVL.

The rearrangement links TRBV5-1 to TRBJ2-3; TRBD2 aligns across 8 bases. There are 14 residues in the CDR3. Germline V gene data show CDR1 as SGHRS and CDR2 as YFSETQ. V shed 4 bases, J shed 6 bases, and the junction held 7 bases outside the gene matches. The CDR3 sequence: CASSLGTRGDTQYF. CDR3 sequence (DNA): TGCGCCAGCAGCCTAGGGACTAGAGGGGATACGCAGTATTTT.

The chain is built from TRBV18 and TRBJ1-2, with D perhaps matching TRBD1 (5 bases). Trimming took off 1 base at V and 2 bases at J, with 5 bases between the two ends. The V gene's germline CDR1 is KGHSH and CDR2 LQKENI. This CDR3 is built from 13 residues. The CDR3 bases are TGTGCCAGCTCACCACAGGGGAACTATGGCTACACCTTC. It specifies CASSPQGNYGYTF.

CDR3 bases: TGTGCCAGCAGTGAAGTCCGGAATCAGCCCCAGCATTTT. It specifies CASSEVRNQPQHF. The gene calls are TRBV6-1 and TRBJ1-5; D unclear. Trimming shortened V by 1 base and J by 4 bases, and 5 bases separated the two germline ends. CDR1 is MNHNS, CDR2 SASEGT, per germline. The CDR3 extends over 13 amino acids.

The chain recombines TRBV7-9 with TRBJ1-4, with D uncertain. Germline values: CDR1 SEHNR, CDR2 FQNEAQ (reference sequence). Between the trimmed V and J ends, which lost 4 bases and 2 bases, there was a span of 8 bases. CDR3 length: 14 amino acids. In DNA, the CDR3 is TGTGCCAGCAGCTCCGACCAGACTAATGAAAAACTGTTTTTT. This encodes CASSSDQTNEKLFF. The whole variable domain, remainder taken from reference TRBV7-9 and TRBJ1-4, is DTGVSQNPRHKITKRGQNVTFRCDPISEHNRLYWYRQTLGQGPEFLTYFQNEAQLEKSRLLSDRFSAERPKGSFSTLEIQRTEQGDSAMYLCASSSDQTNEKLFFGSGTQLSVL.

This clone has just a few counts. The genes are TRBV29-1 and TRBJ2-1; 9 nucleotides match TRBD1. Germline V gene sequence: CDR1 SQVTM, CDR2 ANQGSEA. The CDR3 covers 14 residues. After removal of 4 bases from V and 2 bases from J, the junction contained 3 bases not matched to a gene. CDR3 nucleotide sequence: TGCAGCGTTGGGGACAGGGCCCCCTACAATGAGCAGTTCTTC. It codes for CSVGDRAPYNEQFF.

The genes are TRBV20-1 and TRBJ1-1; D might be TRBD1 (5 bases). CDR1 is DFQATT, CDR2 SNEGSKA, per germline (reference sequence). The CDR3 is 11 residues long. V was trimmed by 5 bases and J by 3 bases, leaving 7 bases between them. This chain's CDR3 is CSAGGYTEAFF. In DNA, the CDR3 is TGCAGTGCTGGGGGGTACACTGAAGCTTTCTTT.

This clone was seen only a few times. This chain uses TRBV9 with TRBJ1-2; D not certain. Trimming cost V 0 bases and J 5 bases, with 14 bases left between them. The CDR3 is made up of 15 amino acids. CDR1 SGDLS and CDR2 YYNGEE come from the germline V gene. The CDR3 DNA reads as TGTGCCAGCAGCGTAGCAGAGATTGGGCGATATGGCTACACCTTC. Protein sequence: CASSVAEIGRYGYTF.

The rearrangement uses TRBV7-2 and TRBJ2-1; 7 positions agree with TRBD1. There are 15 residues in the CDR3. V was pared by 5 bases and J by 6 bases, with 10 bases of the junction left unmatched. Germline V gene data show CDR1 as SGHTA and CDR2 as FQGNSA. CDR3 coding DNA: TGTGCCAGCAGCGCCTCCGGGACAGCACCCAATGAGCAGTTCTTC. This sequence encodes CASSASGTAPNEQFF.

This clone was seen a handful of times. The rearrangement uses TRBV10-3 and TRBJ2-7; D is undetermined. The length of the CDR3 is 11 residues. CDR1 ENHRY and CDR2 SYGVKD come from the germline V gene. Trimming removed 6 bases at V and 4 bases at J, with 7 bases between. In DNA, the CDR3 is TGTGCCATCAGACAGAGTTACGAGCAGTACTTC. It yields the protein CAIRQSYEQYF.

The rearrangement joins TRBV5-1 to TRBJ2-7, with 9 positions matching TRBD1. Germline V gene lookup returns CDR1 SGHRS and CDR2 YFSETQ. V trimming: 9 bases; J trimming: 10 bases; junction bases outside the gene matches: 8. The CDR3 runs 11 residues. The CDR3 region is CAIPGQGFQYF. The DNA of the CDR3 is TGCGCCATCCCGGGACAGGGCTTCCAGTACTTC.